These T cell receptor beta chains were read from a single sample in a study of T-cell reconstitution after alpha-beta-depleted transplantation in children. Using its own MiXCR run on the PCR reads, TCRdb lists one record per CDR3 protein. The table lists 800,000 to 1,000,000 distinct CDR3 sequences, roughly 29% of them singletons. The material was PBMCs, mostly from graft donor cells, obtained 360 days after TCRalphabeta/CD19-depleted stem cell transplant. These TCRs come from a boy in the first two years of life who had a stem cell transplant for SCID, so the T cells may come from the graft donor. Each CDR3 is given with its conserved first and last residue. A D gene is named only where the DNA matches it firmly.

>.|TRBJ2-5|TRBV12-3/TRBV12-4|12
CASSFWQETQYF
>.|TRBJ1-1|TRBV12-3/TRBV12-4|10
CATKADEAFF
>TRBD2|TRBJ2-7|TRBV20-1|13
CSAVAGGRLEQYF
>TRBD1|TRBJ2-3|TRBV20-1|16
CSASRDREISTDTQYF
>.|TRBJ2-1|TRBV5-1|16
CASSLVLLRVGDEQFF
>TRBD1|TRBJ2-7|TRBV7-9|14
CASTAGTGREEQYF
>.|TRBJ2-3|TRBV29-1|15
CSVESGAPIPDTQYF
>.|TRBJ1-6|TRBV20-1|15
CSARSESSYNSPLHF
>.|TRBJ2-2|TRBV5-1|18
CASSLANGTAIGTGELFF
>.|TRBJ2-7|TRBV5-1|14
CASSRDTAPYEQYF
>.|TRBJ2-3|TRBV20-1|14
CSAEGTDGRDTQYF
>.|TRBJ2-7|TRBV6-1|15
CASTIDPRGPYEQYF
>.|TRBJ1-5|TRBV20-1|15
CSARKGGNSNQPQHF
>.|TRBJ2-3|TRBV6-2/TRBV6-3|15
CASSSEFYYTDTQYF
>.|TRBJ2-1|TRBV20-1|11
CSARWVNEQFF
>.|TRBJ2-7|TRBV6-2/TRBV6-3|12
CASTTFPYEQYF
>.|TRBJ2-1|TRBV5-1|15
CASSFGMSSDNEQFF
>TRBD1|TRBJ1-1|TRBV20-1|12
CSAGQGLLEAFF
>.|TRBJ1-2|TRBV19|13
CASSIVRIQGYTF
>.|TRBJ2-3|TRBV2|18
CASTDRLVQPGSTDTQYF
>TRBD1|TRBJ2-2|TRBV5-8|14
CASSQGQGNGELFF
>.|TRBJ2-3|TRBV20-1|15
CSASPGHLTPDTQYF
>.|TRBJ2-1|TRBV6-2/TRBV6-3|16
CASSPGPNKNHNEQFF
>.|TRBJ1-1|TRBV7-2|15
CASSFRGGREYEAFF
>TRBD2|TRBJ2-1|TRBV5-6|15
CASSPLGGSNNEQFF
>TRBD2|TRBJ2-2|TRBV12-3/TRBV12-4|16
CASSSIGTSMTGELFF
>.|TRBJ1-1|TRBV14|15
CASSQDQRRNTEAFF
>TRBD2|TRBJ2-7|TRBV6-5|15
CASSLLAGAFYEQYF
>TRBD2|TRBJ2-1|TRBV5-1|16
CASSSGLAGGLNEQFF
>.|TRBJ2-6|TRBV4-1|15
CASSHVGTGANVLTF
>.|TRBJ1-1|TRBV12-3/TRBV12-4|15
CASSLDSYLNTEAFF
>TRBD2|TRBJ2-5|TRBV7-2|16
CASSLDSGGRQETQYF
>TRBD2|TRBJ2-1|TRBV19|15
CASMGGTSRDNEQFF
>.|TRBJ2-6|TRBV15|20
CATSRDLRWGDKAGANVLTF
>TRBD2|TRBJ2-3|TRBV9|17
CASSVGTGGGFTDTQYF
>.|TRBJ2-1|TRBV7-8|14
CASSLEPSSNEQFF
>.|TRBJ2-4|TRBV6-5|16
CASSYSGTSAKNIQYF
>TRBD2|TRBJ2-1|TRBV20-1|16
CSARLAGVTFEIEQFF
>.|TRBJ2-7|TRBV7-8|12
CASSHTNREQYF
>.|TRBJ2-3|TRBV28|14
CASKDAGATDTQYF
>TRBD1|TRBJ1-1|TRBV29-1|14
CSVGQGALNTEAFF
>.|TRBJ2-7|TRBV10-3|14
CAIRPDPASYEQYF
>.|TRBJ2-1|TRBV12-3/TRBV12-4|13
CASSLGRDNEQFF
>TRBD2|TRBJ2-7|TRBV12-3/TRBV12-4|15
CASSTQAGVSYEQYF
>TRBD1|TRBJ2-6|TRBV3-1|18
CASSQEQGLTSGANVLTF
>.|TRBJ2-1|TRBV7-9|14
CASALGSSYNEQFF
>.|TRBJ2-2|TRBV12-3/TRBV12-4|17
CASSPRGAGKNTGELFF
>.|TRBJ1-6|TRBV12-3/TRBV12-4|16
CASSFLKGIRNSPLHF